Listed below are T cell receptor beta chains from one sample, sequenced in a study of cytomegalovirus exposure and HLA in healthy donors. Assay used: immunoSEQ multiplex PCR; TCRdb lists only in-frame clones, some missing. Here the sample spans 160,000 or so clones, approximately 80% being singletons. Sequencing was performed on PBMCs. The receptors derive from a man under 40 in good health and CMV-seronegative. The CDR3 runs from the conserved cysteine through the conserved F or W. Fields, in order: CDR3 DNA, CDR3 protein, D gene, V gene, clone size, J gene. The D gene is left open where the match is weak. Clone size is given for some rows only: seen once, a few or many times, or a class if the clone is expanded.

CDR3 DNA: TGTGCCAGCAGCCTCCGGACAGGGACGCAGCCCCAGCATTTT; CDR3 protein: CASSLRTGTQPQHF; D gene: TRBD1; V gene: TRBV7-2; clone size: NA; J gene: TRBJ1-5
CDR3 DNA: TGTGCCAGCAGTGGACAGGGCCACACTGAAGCTTTCTTT; CDR3 protein: CASSGQGHTEAFF; D gene: TRBD1; V gene: TRBV11-2; clone size: NA; J gene: TRBJ1-1
CDR3 DNA: TGTGCCAGCTCCCCCCAGAGGATCTCCTACGAGCAGTACTTC; CDR3 protein: CASSPQRISYEQYF; D gene: NA; V gene: TRBV27; clone size: few; J gene: TRBJ2-7
CDR3 DNA: TGTGCCAGCAGCTTAGGCTGGGACAGAGGCTACACCTTC; CDR3 protein: CASSLGWDRGYTF; D gene: TRBD1; V gene: TRBV13; clone size: NA; J gene: TRBJ1-2
CDR3 DNA: TGTGCCATCAGTGATTTAGGGACTAATCAGCCCCAGCATTTT; CDR3 protein: CAISDLGTNQPQHF; D gene: NA; V gene: TRBV10-3; clone size: NA; J gene: TRBJ1-5
CDR3 DNA: TGTGCCAGCTCACCTGCGCAGCCCGGGACAGGCCCTCGAGAGACCCAGTACTTC; CDR3 protein: CASSPAQPGTGPRETQYF; D gene: TRBD1; V gene: TRBV18; clone size: NA; J gene: TRBJ2-5
CDR3 DNA: TGTGCCAGCAGTCCCCTTACTAGCGGGAGGGCGTTTGAGCAGTACTTC; CDR3 protein: CASSPLTSGRAFEQYF; D gene: TRBD2; V gene: TRBV27; clone size: NA; J gene: TRBJ2-7
CDR3 DNA: TGCGCCAGCAGCTTTGCGGACACTCTCTACGAGCAGTACTTC; CDR3 protein: CASSFADTLYEQYF; D gene: NA; V gene: TRBV5-1; clone size: once; J gene: TRBJ2-7
CDR3 DNA: TGTGCCAGCAGCTTAGCTTTCGCTAGCGGGCCCACAGATACGCAGTATTTT; CDR3 protein: CASSLAFASGPTDTQYF; D gene: TRBD2; V gene: TRBV7-8; clone size: few; J gene: TRBJ2-3
CDR3 DNA: TGCGCCAGCAGCTTTTTAGGTTCGGCGGGGGGCGCCTACTACGAGCAGTACTTC; CDR3 protein: CASSFLGSAGGAYYEQYF; D gene: TRBD2; V gene: TRBV5-1; clone size: NA; J gene: TRBJ2-7